This is a list of T cell receptor beta chains from one sample in a study of blood T cells in healthy people across ages. Via MiXCR, TCRdb re-called the 5' RACE reads, giving one row per CDR3 protein. The sample records around 700,000 distinct CDR3 sequences, just under 25% being singletons. The same data also went into a second study, on T cells of mothers and their children.

Sequenced material: blood. The receptors stem from a boy aged 5 to 17 in good health. Both conserved end residues are part of each CDR3. D genes are given only for firm matches. Only part of the rows carry a size: once, few, many, or a class if the clone is expanded.

v_call	clone_size	d_call	j_call	cdr3_aa	cdr3_nt
TRBV9	-	TRBD2	TRBJ2-1	CASSVGVAGGDEQFF	TGTGCCAGCAGCGTAGGGGTAGCGGGAGGCGATGAGCAGTTCTTC
TRBV6-1	-	TRBD2	TRBJ2-5	CASKAVSGGPQTQYF	TGTGCCAGCAAGGCAGTAAGCGGGGGGCCGCAGACCCAGTACTTC
TRBV5-1	once	-	TRBJ1-2	CASSLYSSETINYGYTF	TGCGCCAGCAGCTTGTATTCGTCGGAGACCATTAACTATGGCTACACCTTC
TRBV7-6	few	TRBD2	TRBJ2-3	CASSSRLEREGTRDTQYF	TGTGCCAGCAGCTCGCGGTTGGAACGGGAGGGCACACGAGATACGCAGTATTTT
TRBV13	-	TRBD1	TRBJ2-7	CASSLGGTDHLEQYF	TGTGCCAGCAGCTTAGGCGGGACAGATCATCTCGAGCAGTACTTC
TRBV12-3/TRBV12-4	few	-	TRBJ2-1	CASSLMLVLGQFF	TGTGCCAGCAGTTTAATGCTAGTTCTGGGGCAGTTCTTC
TRBV14	-	-	TRBJ2-1	CASSQPRQAGNEQFF	TGTGCCAGCAGCCAACCTCGTCAGGCTGGCAATGAGCAGTTCTTC
TRBV12-5	few	TRBD2	TRBJ2-5	CASGLVLAGLAGEAREETQYF	TGTGCTAGTGGTTTGGTACTTGCCGGACTAGCGGGAGAGGCCCGGGAGGAGACCCAGTACTTC
TRBV7-9	few	TRBD2	TRBJ2-7	CASPWTSDYEQYF	TGTGCCAGCCCCTGGACTAGCGACTACGAGCAGTACTTC
TRBV7-9	few	TRBD1	TRBJ1-6	CASSMGTGDNSPLHF	TGTGCCAGCAGCATGGGGACAGGGGATAATTCACCCCTCCACTTT
TRBV28	-	TRBD1	TRBJ2-5	CASKTGGVETQYF	TGTGCCAGCAAGACAGGGGGGGTGGAGACCCAGTACTTC
TRBV4-1	few	TRBD2	TRBJ2-2	CASSQGLADTGELFF	TGCGCCAGCAGCCAGGGACTAGCGGACACCGGGGAGCTGTTTTTT
TRBV7-2	-	TRBD2	TRBJ2-7	CASSSSGTEQYF	TGTGCCAGCAGCTCTAGCGGGACCGAGCAGTACTTC
TRBV5-6	-	-	TRBJ2-1	CASSLGSDNEQFF	TGTGCCAGCAGCTTGGGCAGCGACAATGAGCAGTTCTTC
TRBV12-3/TRBV12-4	once	TRBD1	TRBJ2-7	CASSFSGQGVYEQYF	TGTGCCAGCAGTTTCTCGGGACAGGGTGTCTACGAGCAGTACTTC
TRBV18	-	-	TRBJ2-1	CASSLSARGDLYNEQFF	TGTGCCAGCTCACTCTCGGCGAGGGGGGACCTTTACAATGAGCAGTTCTTC
TRBV15	few	-	TRBJ2-4	CATSSGFGIQYF	TGTGCCACCAGCAGTGGATTCGGCATTCAGTACTTC
TRBV3-1	-	-	TRBJ2-7	CASSQEVGGGYEQYF	TGTGCCAGCAGCCAAGAAGTAGGAGGGGGCTACGAGCAGTACTTC
TRBV9	few	TRBD2	TRBJ2-3	CASSGTSGKVRADTQYF	TGTGCCAGCAGCGGGACTAGCGGGAAAGTAAGGGCAGATACGCAGTATTTT
TRBV4-3	few	-	TRBJ2-7	CASSQDPEPNTYEQYF	TGCGCCAGCAGCCAAGATCCGGAACCGAATACCTACGAGCAGTACTTC
TRBV24-1	few	TRBD1	TRBJ2-3	CATSALGQGEDTQYF	TGTGCCACCAGTGCCTTGGGACAGGGTGAAGATACGCAGTATTTT
TRBV28	-	TRBD2	TRBJ2-5	CASSLGGGRQAQYF	TGTGCCAGCAGTCTCGGGGGCGGGAGGCAGGCCCAGTACTTC
TRBV3-1	-	TRBD1	TRBJ1-2	CASTQYFDRGYGYTF	TGTGCCAGCACCCAATACTTCGACAGGGGGTATGGCTACACCTTC
TRBV5-5	-	TRBD2	TRBJ2-5	CASSPSGGAIETQYF	TGTGCCAGCAGCCCTAGCGGGGGGGCGATCGAGACCCAGTACTTC
TRBV9	-	-	TRBJ1-1	CASSAGWGNTEAFF	TGTGCCAGCAGCGCCGGATGGGGGAACACTGAAGCTTTCTTT
TRBV18	-	TRBD2	TRBJ2-1	CASSLLAGRYNEQFF	TGTGCCAGCTCACTTCTAGCGGGAAGGTACAATGAGCAGTTCTTC
TRBV6-5	few	-	TRBJ2-7	CASSYSMGYEQYF	TGTGCCAGCAGTTACTCGATGGGGTACGAGCAGTACTTC
TRBV29-1	few	-	TRBJ2-4	CSGGVGAKNIQYF	TGCAGCGGCGGGGTGGGGGCTAAAAACATTCAGTACTTC
TRBV9	-	TRBD1	TRBJ2-1	CASSVGTGIEAQFF	TGTGCCAGCAGCGTAGGGACAGGGATTGAGGCGCAGTTCTTC
TRBV5-1	-	-	TRBJ2-7	CASSRGSLYEQYF	TGCGCCAGCAGTCGGGGCTCCTTATACGAGCAGTACTTC
TRBV5-6	-	-	TRBJ2-2	CASSWTPGVTLNGELFF	TGTGCCAGCAGCTGGACCCCGGGCGTTACGTTGAACGGGGAGCTGTTTTTT
TRBV10-3	-	-	TRBJ2-2	CAISEPEQGTGELFF	TGTGCCATCAGTGAGCCCGAACAGGGTACCGGGGAGCTGTTTTTT
TRBV4-1	-	-	TRBJ1-2	CASSQDPGELGYTF	TGCGCCAGCAGCCAAGATCCAGGGGAACTTGGCTACACCTTC
TRBV12-5	-	TRBD1	TRBJ2-1	CASGLAYVPPPGQGVNEQFF	TGTGCTAGTGGTCTGGCATACGTCCCTCCTCCGGGACAGGGGGTCAATGAGCAGTTCTTC
TRBV11-2	-	-	TRBJ1-2	CASSLEGRPYGYTF	TGTGCCAGCAGCTTAGAGGGGCGACCTTATGGCTACACCTTC
TRBV28	few	-	TRBJ2-7	CASSRESTYEQYF	TGTGCCAGCAGTCGGGAGTCGACCTACGAGCAGTACTTC
TRBV13	few	-	TRBJ2-1	CASSLVARNNEQFF	TGTGCCAGCAGCTTAGTGGCACGAAACAATGAGCAGTTCTTC
TRBV7-8	-	TRBD2	TRBJ2-1	CASSVTSRNEQFF	TGTGCCAGCAGCGTGACTAGCAGGAATGAGCAGTTCTTC
TRBV20-1	few	TRBD2	TRBJ2-1	CSASTLAGAGNDEQFF	TGCAGTGCTAGTACACTAGCGGGAGCAGGTAACGATGAGCAGTTCTTC
TRBV4-2	few	TRBD2	TRBJ2-3	CASSQPGGLGVDTQYF	TGTGCCAGCAGCCAACCTGGGGGACTAGGGGTCGATACGCAGTATTTT
TRBV20-1	few	-	TRBJ2-7	CSARDWGSYEQYF	TGCAGTGCTAGAGATTGGGGCTCCTACGAGCAGTACTTC
TRBV20-1	-	TRBD2	TRBJ2-5	CSARVPGGETQYF	TGCAGTGCTAGAGTCCCCGGGGGGGAGACCCAGTACTTC